The 29 T cell receptor beta chains below all came from one sample that was sequenced in a study of cytomegalovirus exposure and HLA in healthy donors. PCR used 60 Vbeta primers and 13 Jbeta primers. Generated by immunoSEQ multiplex PCR, the TCRdb table keeps only in-frame clones and is missing some. The profile covers 150,000 to 200,000 clones, with over 65% appearing a single time and under 4% taken by the ten largest. Sequences were obtained from PBMCs. These TCRs come from a woman aged 40 to 50 in good health and CMV-seronegative.

This chain joins TRBV7-8 and TRBJ2-2; 8 bases align to TRBD1. This CDR3 has 14 amino acids. J gave up 4 bases and V 7 bases, and 5 bases lay outside the gene matches. Germline assignment: CDR1 SGHVS and CDR2 FQNEAQ. Here the CDR3 DNA reads TGTGCCAGCACGTTGACAGGGGTCACCGGGGAGCTGTTTTTT. This sequence encodes CASTLTGVTGELFF.

This rearrangement joins TRBV5-1 to TRBJ1-2; 9 bases are a match to TRBD1. The ends lost 4 bases at V and 9 bases at J; junction bases unmatched: 4. This CDR3 is built from 12 residues. From germline, CDR1 is SGHRS and CDR2 YFSETQ. This CDR3 is CASSVQGASYTF. The CDR3 region has the DNA TGCGCCAGCAGCGTACAGGGGGCGAGCTACACCTTC.

V usage is TRBV28 and J usage is TRBJ1-6; the D gene is possibly TRBD1 (6 bases). V was clipped by 7 bases and J by 0 bases, with 13 bases between them. CDR1 and CDR2 from the germline V gene are MDHEN and SYDVKM. The CDR3 extends over 16 amino acids. CDR3 protein: CASIPQGHSYNSPLHF. Here the CDR3 DNA reads TGTGCCAGCATACCACAGGGACACTCCTATAATTCACCCCTCCACTTT.

J is TRBJ1-1 and V is TRBV5-1; 7 bases agree with TRBD1. This CDR3 is built from 15 residues. The V gene's germline CDR1 is SGHRS and CDR2 YFSETQ. V gave up 0 bases and J gave up 5 bases; unmatched junction bases: 7. This CDR3 reads CASSLVSGGRTEAFF. The CDR3 DNA sequence: TGCGCCAGCAGCTTGGTGTCAGGGGGGAGAACTGAAGCTTTCTTT. Full variable domain (rest looked up from reference TRBV5-1 and TRBJ1-1): KAGVTQTPRYLIKTRGQQVTLSCSPISGHRSVSWYQQTPGQGLQFLFEYFSETQRNKGNFPGRFSGRQFSNSRSEMNVSTLELGDSALYLCASSLVSGGRTEAFFGQGTRLTVV.

This clone was seen just once. The chain uses TRBV9 and TRBJ1-2; tentative D call: TRBD1 (5 bases). Germline V gene lookup returns CDR1 SGDLS and CDR2 YYNGEE. Between the trimmed V and J ends, which lost 2 bases and 1 base, there was a span of 12 bases. The CDR3 totals 15 residues. The CDR3 here is CASSVSGVINYGYTF. In nucleotides, the CDR3 is TGTGCCAGCAGCGTTTCGGGGGTTATTAACTATGGCTACACCTTC.

The V gene is TRBV5-5, the J gene TRBJ1-1; TRBD1 is a possible D gene (6 bases). The CDR3 consists of 14 residues. Germline values: CDR1 SGHKS, CDR2 YYEKEE (reference sequence). Deletions cut 2 bases from V and 0 bases from J, with 8 bases between. CDR3 nucleotides: TGTGCCAGCAGCTTACAGGGAATGAACACTGAAGCTTTCTTT. Protein product: CASSLQGMNTEAFF.

J is TRBJ2-1 and V is TRBV27; the D gene is possibly TRBD2 (7 bases). Per germline, CDR1 MNHEY and CDR2 SMNVEV (reference sequence). Trimming pared 5 bases from V and 8 bases from J, leaving 22 bases between. The CDR3 loop spans 16 amino acids. The CDR3 DNA is TGTGCCAGCAGTCGAGGGGGGAGGGCGTTGGGCGATGAGCAGTTCTTC. It codes for CASSRGGRALGDEQFF.

V and J are TRBV5-1 and TRBJ2-5, with TRBD2 matching over 15 bases. This CDR3 is 16 amino acids long. Trimming cost V 2 bases and J 5 bases; bases outside gene matches: 4. Germline V gene sequence: CDR1 SGHRS, CDR2 YFSETQ. Here the CDR3 reads CASSFFGTSGGETQYF. The CDR3 DNA is TGCGCCAGCAGCTTCTTCGGGACTAGCGGGGGGGAGACCCAGTACTTC.

The CDR3 is CASSSGTGVYQPQHF. The CDR3 DNA sequence: TGCGCCAGCAGCTCTGGGACAGGGGTTTATCAGCCCCAGCATTTT. The genes are TRBV5-1 and TRBJ1-5; 10 bases align to TRBD1. This CDR3 contains 15 residues. The V gene's germline CDR1 is SGHRS and CDR2 YFSETQ. The V gene end was trimmed by 3 bases and the J gene end by 5 bases; junction bases not matched to a gene: 5.

The chain joins TRBV19 to TRBJ2-3, with 8 nucleotides matching TRBD1. CDR1 and CDR2 from the germline V gene are LNHDA and SQIVND (reference sequence). The CDR3 contains 13 residues. Unmatched junction bases numbered 7, after V lost 8 bases and J lost 6 bases. CDR3 nucleotide sequence: TGTGCCAGTGGCCAGACAGGGGAGGATACGCAGTATTTT. Translated, it gives CASGQTGEDTQYF.

The V and J genes are TRBV5-6 and TRBJ1-1; possibly TRBD1 for D (5 bases). V was clipped by 4 bases and J by 0 bases, with 13 bases between them. Germline V gives CDR1 SGHDT, CDR2 YYEEEE. The CDR3 consists of 15 residues. The CDR3 is CASSTRQSMNTEAFF. The DNA for the CDR3 is TGTGCCAGCAGCACCAGACAGTCCATGAACACTGAAGCTTTCTTT.

The CDR3 is CASSRDSYQPQHF. CDR3 DNA sequence: TGTGCCAGCAGTCGGGACAGTTATCAGCCCCAGCATTTT. The chain combines TRBV2 with TRBJ1-5, with 7 bases matching TRBD1. The CDR3 loop spans 13 amino acids. CDR1 is SNHLY, CDR2 FYNNEI, per germline. V gave up 5 bases and J gave up 5 bases; unmatched junction bases: 3. Together with reference TRBV2 and TRBJ1-5, the CDR3 gives the full variable domain: EPEVTQTPSHQVTQMGQEVILRCVPISNHLYFYWYRQILGQKVEFLVSFYNNEISEKSEIFDDQFSVERPDGSNFTLKIRSTKLEDSAMYFCASSRDSYQPQHFGDGTRLSIL.

This chain connects TRBV4-1 to TRBJ1-2; the D gene is possibly TRBD1 (5 bases). The germline gives CDR1 MGHRA, CDR2 YSYEKL. This CDR3 comprises 17 residues. V shed 1 base and J shed 3 bases, with 18 bases lying between them. The CDR3 DNA reads TGCGCCAGCAGCCAAGTCCTCACCCTACAGGACGACTATGGCTACACCTTC. It codes for CASSQVLTLQDDYGYTF.

The chain is built from TRBV27 and TRBJ2-2, with 11 bases fitting TRBD2. The germline CDR1 and CDR2 sequences are MNHEY and SMNVEV (reference sequence). Trimming removed 3 bases from V and 1 base from J; junction bases left unmatched: 7. CDR3 size: 18 residues. The CDR3 region has the DNA TGTGCCAGCAGTTTCCGACTAGCGGGGATGGTGAACACCGGGGAGCTGTTTTTT. As protein: CASSFRLAGMVNTGELFF.

The chain employs TRBV4-1 and TRBJ1-2, with D perhaps matching TRBD1 (6 bases). Trimming removed 1 base at V and 3 bases at J, with 9 bases between. In germline, CDR1 is MGHRA, CDR2 YSYEKL. CDR3 size: 14 residues. The CDR3, as DNA: TGCGCCAGCAGCCAAGTAGAGGGGGACTATGGCTACACCTTC. Its protein product is CASSQVEGDYGYTF.

This rearrangement joins TRBV7-3 to TRBJ1-1; D is ambiguous. The CDR3 is 13 residues long. Trimming shortened V by 4 bases and J by 1 base, and 7 bases separated the two germline ends. Germline loops: CDR1 SGHTA, CDR2 FQGTGA. CDR3 DNA: TGTGCCAGCAGCTCGAGATGGAACACTGAAGCTTTCTTT. It encodes CASSSRWNTEAFF.

This chain uses TRBV6-1 with TRBJ1-5; 10 bases are shared with TRBD1. After removal of 6 bases from V and 6 bases from J, the junction contained 8 bases not matched to a gene. CDR3 length: 15 amino acids. Germline CDR1 reads MNHNS; CDR2 reads SASEGT. CDR3 nucleotide sequence: TGTGCCAGCAGCATCGACAGGGGGCTGGGTCAGCCCCAGCATTTT. Its protein is CASSIDRGLGQPQHF.

This sequence joins TRBV28 and TRBJ1-2, with 10 bases lining up with TRBD1. Per germline, CDR1 MDHEN and CDR2 SYDVKM. V dropped 6 bases and J dropped 4; count of bases not matched to a gene: 8. The CDR3 totals 15 residues. CDR3 bases: TGTGCCAGCAGCCCGGGGACAGGGGAGGGCTATGGCTACACCTTC. This gives the protein CASSPGTGEGYGYTF.

In this sample, this clone turned up a few times. The chain carries TRBV7-9 and TRBJ1-4; D remains unclear. The CDR3 spans 14 residues. Germline CDR1 reads SEHNR; CDR2 reads FQNEAQ (reference sequence). V lost 4 bases and J 5 bases, leaving 11 bases between the germline ends. CDR3 coding DNA: TGTGCCAGCAGCTCATACGGGAGAAATGAAAAACTGTTTTTT. The encoded protein is CASSSYGRNEKLFF.

The chain is built from TRBV5-1 and TRBJ1-4; 10 bases align to TRBD1. Germline V CDR1 and CDR2: SGHRS, YFSETQ. Germline trimming cut 4 bases from V and 7 bases from J; bases unmatched to any gene: 7. CDR3 size: 15 residues. The chain's CDR3 is CASSPAGQGFEKLFF. The CDR3 DNA follows: TGCGCCAGCAGCCCCGCGGGACAGGGGTTTGAAAAACTGTTTTTT.

The gene calls are TRBV19 and TRBJ2-1; 8 positions agree with TRBD2. With 5 bases clipped from V and 5 bases from J, the junction kept 5 bases outside the gene matches. This CDR3 has 14 amino acids. Germline CDR1 is LNHDA and CDR2 is SQIVND (reference sequence). CDR3 region: CASSYGGADNEQFF. In DNA form, the CDR3 reads TGTGCCAGTAGTTACGGGGGGGCCGACAATGAGCAGTTCTTC.

This chain joins TRBV6-1 and TRBJ1-5; 7 bases fit TRBD1. Trimming took 5 bases from V and 7 from J; bases not matched to a gene: 11. CDR1 is MNHNS, CDR2 SASEGT, per germline. CDR3 length equals 15 residues. CDR3 nucleotides: TGTGCCAGCAGTTCGACAGGGAAACTGAAACAGCCCCAGCATTTT. This encodes CASSSTGKLKQPQHF.

V and J are TRBV7-9 and TRBJ1-5; D remains unclear. V lost 0 bases and J 4 bases, leaving 10 bases between the germline ends. The germline V gene encodes CDR1 SEHNR and CDR2 FQNEAQ (reference sequence). This CDR3 region has 15 residues. CDR3 in amino acids: CASSLAGRENQPQHF. The CDR3 DNA reads as TGTGCCAGCAGCTTAGCAGGCCGGGAGAATCAGCCCCAGCATTTT. The variable domain in full, with the rest retrieved from reference TRBV7-9 and TRBJ1-5, is DTGVSQNPRHKITKRGQNVTFRCDPISEHNRLYWYRQTLGQGPEFLTYFQNEAQLEKSRLLSDRFSAERPKGSFSTLEIQRTEQGDSAMYLCASSLAGRENQPQHFGDGTRLSIL.

This rearrangement joins TRBV2 to TRBJ1-2, with D possibly being TRBD1 (5 bases). This CDR3 spans 15 amino acids. CDR1 and CDR2 (germline): SNHLY, FYNNEI. Trimming removed 0 bases from V and 6 bases from J, with 14 bases in between. The CDR3 DNA sequence: TGTGCCAGCAGTGAAGCAGCGTGGGGCGCGGATGGCTACACCTTC. Translating gives CASSEAAWGADGYTF.

This chain links TRBV10-3 with TRBJ2-5; the match to TRBD1 covers 11 bases. The tail of the sequence fits TRBJ2-7 better, so the J call may be wrong. Germline V gene data show CDR1 as ENHRY and CDR2 as SYGVKD. The CDR3 loop spans 17 amino acids. The CDR3 reads CAISSGTGGGPSYEQYF. As DNA, the CDR3 is TGTGCCATCAGCTCCGGGACAGGGGGTGGCCCTTCCTACGAGCAGTACTTC.

The genes are TRBV7-9 and TRBJ2-5; 10 positions match TRBD1. The V and J ends lost 2 bases and 4 bases, in that order; junction bases with no gene match: 7. The length of the CDR3 is 16 residues. Germline V gives CDR1 SEHNR, CDR2 FQNEAQ (reference sequence). The CDR3 region has the DNA TGTGCCAGCAGCTTATCAGACAGGGGGCTAGGAGAGACCCAGTACTTC. Translating it yields CASSLSDRGLGETQYF.

The gene calls are TRBV2 and TRBJ2-1; 7 bases align to TRBD2. The junction had 4 bases not matched to a gene; V was cut back by 2 bases and J by 0 bases. CDR1 and CDR2 (germline): SNHLY, FYNNEI. There are 16 residues in the CDR3. CDR3 DNA sequence: TGTGCCAGCAGTGAAACTCGGACTAGCTCCTACAATGAGCAGTTCTTC. It translates to CASSETRTSSYNEQFF.

This chain links TRBV19 with TRBJ1-1; D is unclear. The length of the CDR3 is 15 residues. Trimming removed 4 bases at V and 1 base at J, with 13 bases between. Germline loops: CDR1 LNHDA, CDR2 SQIVND (reference sequence). CDR3: CASSTPPRGNTEAFF. The CDR3 DNA reads TGTGCCAGTAGTACCCCACCAAGAGGGAACACTGAAGCTTTCTTT.

The genes are TRBV11-2 and TRBJ2-3, with 9 positions matching TRBD2. The V and J ends lost 5 bases and 4 bases, in that order; junction bases with no gene match: 10. CDR3 length equals 16 residues. Germline V gives CDR1 SGHAT, CDR2 FQNNGV. CDR3: CASSRLGGGASDTQYF. The DNA for the CDR3 is TGTGCCAGCAGCCGGCTGGGCGGGGGGGCGTCAGATACGCAGTATTTT.